Each of the 25 T cell receptor beta chains below was sequenced from the same sample in a study of early T cells in non-severe SARS-CoV-2 infection (dated by TCRdb to about 2021). Receptor amplification or capture employed 5' RACE. Sequencing instrument: NextSeq 500. TCRdb reran the public reads through fastp at Q25 and MiXCR, keeping productive beta chains. Rows with one shared CDR3 protein collapse into an entry with the most common genes and DNA. This sample gives some 42,000 distinct CDR3 sequences in total; about 6% of them show up just once. Around 7.7% of the sample goes to the ten largest clones. Sequences were derived from whole blood, sampled at baseline. Every receptor here comes from an adult who was a healthcare worker with PCR-confirmed SARS-CoV-2 infection or an uninfected control (not recorded which).

This clonotype was counted many times. This chain links TRBV12-3 or TRBV12-4 with TRBJ1-5; D is possibly TRBD1 (5 bases). Trimming shortened V by 1 base and J by 0 bases, and 7 bases separated the two germline ends. This CDR3 has 15 amino acids. The CDR3 sequence: CASSLDRNSNQPQHF. The CDR3 nucleotides are TGTGCCAGCAGTTTAGACAGGAATAGCAATCAGCCCCAGCATTTT.

This clonotype was seen only a few times. The chain combines TRBV12-3 or TRBV12-4 with TRBJ2-7; D may match TRBD1 or TRBD2 (5 bases each). This CDR3 is 15 amino acids long. V shed 5 bases and J shed 2 bases, with 16 bases lying between them. The CDR3 nucleotides read TGTGCCAGCAGTCGGACCGGGACCGGGACCTACGAGCAGTACTTC. It codes for CASSRTGTGTYEQYF.

Turning to this clonotype: A much larger clone lies a single base off, so this may be a read error. The genes are TRBV11-2 and TRBJ2-7, with D possibly matching TRBD2 (5 bases). The CDR3 covers 17 residues. CDR1 is SGHAT and CDR2 is FQNNGV in the germline V gene. V lost 2 bases and J 3 bases, leaving 20 bases between the germline ends. The CDR3, as DNA: TGTGCCAGCAGCTTAAACGTGTTCCGCAGGACTGACTACGAGCAGTACTTC. It translates to CASSLNVFRRTDYEQYF.

V gene TRBV5-1 combines with J gene TRBJ2-2; D possibly corresponds to TRBD2 (5 bases). The V gene lost 0 bases and the J gene lost 8 bases, with 17 bases spanning the gap. Germline V gives CDR1 SGHRS, CDR2 YFSETQ. CDR3 length equals 16 residues. The CDR3 DNA is TGCGCCAGCAGCTTGGATCCGGGATCCAGAGCGGGGGAGCTGTTTTTT. It translates to CASSLDPGSRAGELFF.

This clonotype turned up a few times. The rearrangement joins TRBV20-1 to TRBJ1-2, with 8 bases matching TRBD1. CDR1 is DFQATT, CDR2 SNEGSKA, per germline (reference sequence). V shed 5 bases, J shed 6 bases, and the junction held 8 bases outside the gene matches. The CDR3 extends over 13 amino acids. In DNA, the CDR3 is TGCAGTGCTCTCCACAGGGGGATAGATGGCTACACCTTC. This translates into CSALHRGIDGYTF.

This clonotype was counted at least ten times. The rearrangement links TRBV7-2 to TRBJ1-2; TRBD1 might be the D (6 bases). CDR1 SGHTA and CDR2 FQGNSA come from the germline V gene. The CDR3 is 13 residues long. Trimming left V 3 bases short and J 6 bases short, with 11 bases between. This chain's CDR3 is CASSFRQADGYTF. In DNA, the CDR3 is TGTGCCAGCAGCTTCCGACAGGCCGATGGCTACACCTTC. The full variable domain, completed using reference TRBV7-2 and TRBJ1-2, is GAGVSQSPSNKVTEKGKDVELRCDPISGHTALYWYRQSLGQGLEFLIYFQGNSAPDKSGLPSDRFSAERTGGSVSTLTIQRTQQEDSAVYLCASSFRQADGYTFGSGTRLTVV.

This clonotype was counted at least ten times. The rearrangement links TRBV6-5 to TRBJ2-7, with 13 bases fitting TRBD2. J gave up 5 bases and V 6 bases, and 4 bases lay outside the gene matches. CDR1 and CDR2 (germline): MNHEY, SVGAGI. This CDR3 has 14 residues. The CDR3 DNA is TGTGCCAGCAGAACTAGCGGGGGGGCCGACGAGCAGTACTTC. Encoded protein: CASRTSGGADEQYF.

This clonotype showed up just a few times. The V call is TRBV5-1, the J call TRBJ2-5; TRBD2 agrees at 9 bases. This CDR3 is 14 amino acids long. Germline V lookup: CDR1 SGHRS, CDR2 YFSETQ. V lost 1 base and J lost 8; bases outside the gene matches: 6. As DNA, the CDR3 is TGCGCCAGCAGCTTGAACCTTAGCGGGGGTACCCAGTACTTC. Its protein is CASSLNLSGGTQYF. The whole variable domain, filled in from reference TRBV5-1 and TRBJ2-5, reads KAGVTQTPRYLIKTRGQQVTLSCSPISGHRSVSWYQQTPGQGLQFLFEYFSETQRNKGNFPGRFSGRQFSNSRSEMNVSTLELGDSALYLCASSLNLSGGTQYFGPGTRLLVL.

This clonotype is medium-sized within its sample. This sequence joins TRBV6-6 and TRBJ2-3; D unresolved. CDR1 MNHNY and CDR2 SVGAGI come from the germline V gene (reference sequence). V lost 2 bases and J lost 2, with 5 bases in between. The CDR3 spans 13 residues. CDR3 sequence: CASSYKDTDTQYF. As DNA, the CDR3 is TGTGCCAGCAGTTACAAGGACACAGATACGCAGTATTTT.

This clonotype appeared a few times. The V gene is TRBV7-9, the J gene TRBJ2-7, with D perhaps matching TRBD2 (6 bases). The CDR3 has 13 residues. V gave up 5 bases and J gave up 3 bases, with 11 bases separating them. Germline CDR1 SEHNR, CDR2 FQNEAQ (reference sequence). The DNA for the CDR3 is TGTGCCAGCAGCGCCAACGGGGGCTACGAGCAGTACTTC. Encoded protein: CASSANGGYEQYF.

By frequency in the sample, this clonotype is medium-sized (0.01 to 0.1%). This chain joins TRBV18 and TRBJ2-4; TRBD1 matches 9 bases. Germline loops: CDR1 KGHSH, CDR2 LQKENI. The CDR3 spans 16 residues. The trim removed 4 bases at V and 1 base at J, leaving 5 bases unmatched. CDR3 sequence: CASSLRTGEAKNIQYF. The CDR3 nucleotides read TGTGCCAGCTCACTCCGGACAGGGGAGGCCAAAAACATTCAGTACTTC.

This clonotype was recorded at least ten times. The V and J genes are TRBV20-1 and TRBJ1-4; 10 nucleotides agree with TRBD1. V lost 6 bases to trimming and J lost 3 bases; unmatched junction nucleotides: 4. The CDR3 extends over 14 amino acids. Germline V lookup: CDR1 DFQATT, CDR2 SNEGSKA (reference sequence). The CDR3 protein is CSARDRGSNEKLFF. DNA for the CDR3: TGCAGTGCGAGGGACAGGGGATCTAATGAAAAACTGTTTTTT.

This clonotype has only a few counts. The chain employs TRBV7-2 and TRBJ2-2; no clear D gene. The CDR3 covers 14 residues. CDR1 and CDR2 (germline): SGHTA, FQGNSA. V gave up 0 bases and J gave up 6 bases, with 8 bases separating them. The CDR3, as DNA: TGTGCCAGCAGCTTAGCGAGGCAGGCCGGGGAGCTGTTTTTT. It yields the protein CASSLARQAGELFF. The variable domain in full, completed from reference TRBV7-2 and TRBJ2-2, reads GAGVSQSPSNKVTEKGKDVELRCDPISGHTALYWYRQSLGQGLEFLIYFQGNSAPDKSGLPSDRFSAERTGGSVSTLTIQRTQQEDSAVYLCASSLARQAGELFFGEGSRLTVL.

This clonotype occurred many times. J is TRBJ1-4 and V is TRBV7-6; D uncertain. Between the trimmed V and J ends, which lost 4 bases and 5 bases, there was a span of 8 bases. CDR1 and CDR2 from the germline V gene are SGHVS and FNYEAQ. This CDR3 contains 13 residues. This chain's CDR3 is CASSWIPNEKLFF. As DNA, the CDR3 is TGTGCCAGCAGCTGGATCCCGAATGAAAAACTGTTTTTT.

This clonotype was seen ten or more times. The rearrangement links TRBV10-1 to TRBJ2-1, with 10 bases lining up with TRBD2. The length of the CDR3 is 15 residues. CDR1 and CDR2 (germline): WNHNN, SYGVQD (reference sequence). V was clipped by 6 bases and J by 5 bases; unmatched bases: 7. In DNA form, the CDR3 reads TGCGCCAGCAGCGGTCAAGCGGGGGGGCACAATGAGCAGTTCTTC. Protein sequence: CASSGQAGGHNEQFF.

This clonotype showed up just once. The conserved closing phenylalanine or tryptophan is absent in this CDR3, likely reflecting a read error. The CDR3 DNA sequence: TGTGCCAGCAGTCCGAATATGGACAGGGGGCGCACCGGGGAGCTGTTTTTA. It yields the protein CASSPNMDRGRTGELFL. The V gene is TRBV12-3 or TRBV12-4, the J gene TRBJ2-2, with 11 bases fitting TRBD1. The CDR3 totals 17 residues. Trimming at V came to 5 bases and at J to 4 bases, leaving 9 bases not matched to a gene.

This clonotype has ten or more counts. The chain couples TRBV7-2 to TRBJ2-5; D remains ambiguous. There are 13 residues in the CDR3. The germline gives CDR1 SGHTA, CDR2 FQGNSA. Trimming cost V 1 base and J 7 bases, with 10 bases left between them. The CDR3: CASSLGASVTQYF. DNA of the CDR3: TGTGCCAGCAGCTTAGGGGCTTCAGTGACCCAGTACTTC. The full variable domain, completed using reference TRBV7-2 and TRBJ2-5, is GAGVSQSPSNKVTEKGKDVELRCDPISGHTALYWYRQSLGQGLEFLIYFQGNSAPDKSGLPSDRFSAERTGGSVSTLTIQRTQQEDSAVYLCASSLGASVTQYFGPGTRLLVL.

This clonotype has a handful of counts. The rearrangement uses TRBV12-5 and TRBJ2-1; 7 nucleotides line up with TRBD1. With 1 base clipped from V and 6 bases from J, the junction kept 6 bases outside the gene matches. The CDR3 covers 15 residues. CDR1 and CDR2 (germline): LGHNT, FRNRAP. The CDR3 sequence: CASGLGQGEVNEQFF. The CDR3 DNA reads TGTGCTAGTGGTTTGGGACAGGGTGAGGTCAATGAGCAGTTCTTC.

This clonotype appeared a few times. DNA for the CDR3: TGTGCCAGCAGCTTAGCCCTCGGACTAGCGGAGACCCAGTACTTC. It specifies CASSLALGLAETQYF. This chain joins TRBV7-7 and TRBJ2-5, with TRBD2 matching 9 bases. Germline V gene lookup returns CDR1 SSHAT and CDR2 FNYEAQ (reference sequence). Trimming removed 0 bases from V and 5 bases from J; junction bases left unmatched: 4. The CDR3 consists of 15 residues.

This clonotype was seen at least ten times. The CDR3 reads CSARRGRENQPQHF. DNA of the CDR3: TGCAGTGCTAGAAGGGGGAGGGAAAATCAGCCCCAGCATTTT. The genes are TRBV20-1 and TRBJ1-5; the D gene is possibly TRBD1 (6 bases). V was shortened by 2 bases and J by 4 bases, with 12 bases between the two germline ends. Per the germline V gene, CDR1 is DFQATT and CDR2 is SNEGSKA (reference sequence). The CDR3 consists of 14 residues.

The V gene is TRBV12-3 or TRBV12-4, the J gene TRBJ1-2; 7 nucleotides match TRBD1. Trimming took 2 bases from V and 7 from J; bases not matched to a gene: 4. The CDR3 extends over 13 amino acids. This CDR3 reads CASSLRGQFGYTF. The CDR3 DNA sequence: TGTGCCAGCAGTTTACGGGGACAGTTTGGCTACACCTTC.

The chain couples TRBV6-6 to TRBJ1-5; TRBD1 agrees at 7 bases. Trimming removed 6 bases from V and 0 bases from J; junction bases left unmatched: 5. The CDR3 has 15 residues. Germline CDR1 reads MNHNY; CDR2 reads SVGAGI (reference sequence). Here the CDR3 DNA reads TGTGCCAGCAGCCCGGGACAGTCTAGCAATCAGCCCCAGCATTTT. Protein product: CASSPGQSSNQPQHF.

This clonotype came up a few times. The chain couples TRBV7-2 to TRBJ1-6; D call uncertain. The CDR3 is made up of 14 amino acids. Germline CDR1 is SGHTA and CDR2 is FQGNSA. V gave up 0 bases and J gave up 6 bases, with 6 bases separating them. The CDR3 protein is CASSLADGNSPLHF. CDR3 bases: TGTGCCAGCAGCTTAGCCGACGGTAATTCACCCCTCCACTTT.

The table lists this clonotype with many counts. The chain couples TRBV29-1 to TRBJ2-3; the match to TRBD2 covers 11 bases. Germline-derived CDR1 and CDR2 are SQVTM and ANQGSEA. Trimming took 2 bases from V and 6 from J; bases not matched to a gene: 13. The CDR3 loop spans 17 amino acids. CDR3 loop: CSVESLAGGGTLDTQYF. CDR3 sequence (DNA): TGCAGCGTTGAAAGTCTAGCGGGGGGCGGGACATTGGATACGCAGTATTTT.

The table lists this clonotype with many counts. The chain links TRBV19 to TRBJ2-7, with D tentatively TRBD1 (6 bases). V lost 1 base to trimming and J lost 2 bases, with 9 bases between them. Germline loops: CDR1 LNHDA, CDR2 SQIVND (reference sequence). The CDR3 totals 14 residues. The CDR3: CASSIAGQTYEQYF. The CDR3 nucleotides read TGTGCCAGTAGTATAGCTGGACAGACCTACGAGCAGTACTTC.